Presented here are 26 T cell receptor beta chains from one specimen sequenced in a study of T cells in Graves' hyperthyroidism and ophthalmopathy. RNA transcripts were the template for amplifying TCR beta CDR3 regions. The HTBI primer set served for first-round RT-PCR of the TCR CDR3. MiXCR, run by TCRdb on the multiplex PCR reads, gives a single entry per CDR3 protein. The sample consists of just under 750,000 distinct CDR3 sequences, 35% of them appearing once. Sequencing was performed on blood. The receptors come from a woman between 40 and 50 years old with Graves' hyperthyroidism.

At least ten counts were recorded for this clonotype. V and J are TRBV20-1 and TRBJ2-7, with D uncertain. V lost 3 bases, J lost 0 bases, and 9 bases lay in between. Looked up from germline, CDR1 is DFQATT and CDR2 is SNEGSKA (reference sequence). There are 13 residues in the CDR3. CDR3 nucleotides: TGCAGTGCTAGTGGCGAAAGCTCCTACGAGCAGTACTTC. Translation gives CSASGESSYEQYF.

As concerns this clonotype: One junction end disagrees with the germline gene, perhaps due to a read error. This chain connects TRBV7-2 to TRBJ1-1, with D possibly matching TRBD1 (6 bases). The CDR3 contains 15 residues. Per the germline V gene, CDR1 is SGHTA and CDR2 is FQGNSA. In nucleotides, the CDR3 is TGTGCCAGCAGCTTAGAGTCAGGGGTCAACACTGGAGCTTTCTTT. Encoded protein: CASSLESGVNTGAFF.

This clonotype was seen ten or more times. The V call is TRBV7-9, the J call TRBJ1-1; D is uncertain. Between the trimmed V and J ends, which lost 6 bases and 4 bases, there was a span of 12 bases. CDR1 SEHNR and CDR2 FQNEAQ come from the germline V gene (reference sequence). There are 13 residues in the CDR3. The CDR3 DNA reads TGTGCCAGCAGTTTTGTTCCGGGCACTGAAGCTTTCTTT. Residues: CASSFVPGTEAFF.

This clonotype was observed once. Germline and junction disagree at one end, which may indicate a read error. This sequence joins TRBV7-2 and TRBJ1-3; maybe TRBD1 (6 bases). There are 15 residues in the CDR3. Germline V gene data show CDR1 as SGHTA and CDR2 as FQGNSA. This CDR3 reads CASSLDSSAGNAIYF. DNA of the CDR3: TGTGCCAGCAGCTTGGACAGTAGTGCTGGAAACGCCATATATTTT. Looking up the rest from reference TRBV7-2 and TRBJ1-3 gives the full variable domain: GAGVSQSPSNKVTEKGKDVELRCDPISGHTALYWYRQSLGQGLEFLIYFQGNSAPDKSGLPSDRFSAERTGGSVSTLTIQRTQQEDSAVYLCASSLDSSAGNAIYFGEGSWLTVV.

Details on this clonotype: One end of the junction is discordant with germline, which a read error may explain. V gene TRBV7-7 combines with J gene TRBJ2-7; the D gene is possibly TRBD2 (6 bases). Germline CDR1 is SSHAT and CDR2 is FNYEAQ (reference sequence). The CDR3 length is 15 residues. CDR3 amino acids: CASTPGTPTPHEQYF. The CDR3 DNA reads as TGTGCTAGCACCCCGGGGACTCCCACCCCCCACGAGCAGTACTTC.

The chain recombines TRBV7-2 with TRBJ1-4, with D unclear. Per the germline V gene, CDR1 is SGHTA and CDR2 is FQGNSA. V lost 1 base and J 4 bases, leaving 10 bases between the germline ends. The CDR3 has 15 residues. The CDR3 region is CASSLGPGVNEKLFF. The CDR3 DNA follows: TGTGCCAGCAGCTTAGGGCCTGGTGTTAATGAAAAACTGTTTTTT.

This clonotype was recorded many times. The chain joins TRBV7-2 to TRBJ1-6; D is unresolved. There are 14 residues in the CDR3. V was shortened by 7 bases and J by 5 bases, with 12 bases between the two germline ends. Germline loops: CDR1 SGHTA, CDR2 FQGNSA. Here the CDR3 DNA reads TGTGCCAGCAACCAAATTCTGGATAATTCACCCCTCCACTTT. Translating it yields CASNQILDNSPLHF.

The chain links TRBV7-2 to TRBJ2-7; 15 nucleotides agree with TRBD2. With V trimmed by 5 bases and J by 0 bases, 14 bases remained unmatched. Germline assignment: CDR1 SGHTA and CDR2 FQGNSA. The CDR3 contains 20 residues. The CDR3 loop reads CASSQEGLAGGKISSYEQYF. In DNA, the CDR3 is TGTGCCAGCAGCCAAGAGGGACTAGCGGGAGGTAAAATCTCCTCCTACGAGCAGTACTTC. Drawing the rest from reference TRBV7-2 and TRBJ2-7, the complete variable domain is GAGVSQSPSNKVTEKGKDVELRCDPISGHTALYWYRQSLGQGLEFLIYFQGNSAPDKSGLPSDRFSAERTGGSVSTLTIQRTQQEDSAVYLCASSQEGLAGGKISSYEQYFGPGTRLTVT.

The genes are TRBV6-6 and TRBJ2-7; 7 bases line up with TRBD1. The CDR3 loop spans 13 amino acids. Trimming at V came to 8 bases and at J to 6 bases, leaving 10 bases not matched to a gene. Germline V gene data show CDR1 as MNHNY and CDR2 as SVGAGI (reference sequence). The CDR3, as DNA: TGTGCCAGCGGGTTGACAGGGCCCTCCGAGCAGTACTTC. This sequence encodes CASGLTGPSEQYF.

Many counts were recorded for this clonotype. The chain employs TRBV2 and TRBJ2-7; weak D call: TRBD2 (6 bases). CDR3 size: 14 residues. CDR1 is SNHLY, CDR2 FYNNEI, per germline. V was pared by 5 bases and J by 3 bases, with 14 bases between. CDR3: CASSTVEGYYEQYF. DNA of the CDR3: TGTGCCAGCAGTACTGTGGAGGGATACTACGAGCAGTACTTC.

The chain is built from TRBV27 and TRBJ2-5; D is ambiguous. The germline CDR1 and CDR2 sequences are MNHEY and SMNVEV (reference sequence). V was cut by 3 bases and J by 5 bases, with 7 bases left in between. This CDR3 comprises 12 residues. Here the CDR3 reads CASSLNGETQYF. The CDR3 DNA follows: TGTGCCAGCAGTTTGAATGGCGAGACCCAGTACTTC.

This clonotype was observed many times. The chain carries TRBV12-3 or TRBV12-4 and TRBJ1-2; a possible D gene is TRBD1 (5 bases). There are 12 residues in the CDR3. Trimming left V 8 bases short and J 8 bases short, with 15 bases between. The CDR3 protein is CASSKIGEGYTF. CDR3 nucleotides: TGTGCCAGCTCGAAGATAGGGGAGGGCTACACCTTC.

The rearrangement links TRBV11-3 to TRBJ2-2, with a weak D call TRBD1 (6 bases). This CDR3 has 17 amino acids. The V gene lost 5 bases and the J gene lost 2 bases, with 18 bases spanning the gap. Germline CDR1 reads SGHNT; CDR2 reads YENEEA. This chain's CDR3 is CASSREQGHLNTGELFF. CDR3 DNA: TGTGCCAGCAGCCGCGAACAGGGACACCTAAACACCGGGGAGCTGTTTTTT.

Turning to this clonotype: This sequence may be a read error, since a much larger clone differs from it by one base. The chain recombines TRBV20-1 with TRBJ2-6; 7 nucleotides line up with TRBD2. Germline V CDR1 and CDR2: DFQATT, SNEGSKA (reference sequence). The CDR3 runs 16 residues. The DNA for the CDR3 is TGCGGTGCTAGAGGGAGGGAGAGGTCTGGGGCCAACGTCCTGACTTTC. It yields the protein CGARGRERSGANVLTF.

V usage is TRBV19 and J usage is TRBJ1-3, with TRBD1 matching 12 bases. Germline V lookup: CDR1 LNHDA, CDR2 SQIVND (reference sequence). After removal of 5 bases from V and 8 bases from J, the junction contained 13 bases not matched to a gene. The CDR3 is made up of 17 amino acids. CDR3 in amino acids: CASSSLPGQGAGYTIYF. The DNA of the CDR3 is TGTGCCAGTAGTTCACTACCGGGACAGGGGGCTGGCTACACCATATATTTT.

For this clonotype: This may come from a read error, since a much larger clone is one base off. The CDR3 reads CASGRGRTEALF. In DNA, the CDR3 is TGTGCCAGCGGAAGAGGGAGGACTGAAGCTCTCTTT. The chain is built from TRBV25-1 and TRBJ1-1; D not certain. The CDR3 has 12 residues. Germline values: CDR1 MGHDK, CDR2 SYGVNS.

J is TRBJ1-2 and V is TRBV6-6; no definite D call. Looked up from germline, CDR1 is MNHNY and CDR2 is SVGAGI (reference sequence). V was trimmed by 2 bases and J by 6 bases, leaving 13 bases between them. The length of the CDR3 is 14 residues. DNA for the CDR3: TGTGCCAGCAGTTACACTAGGCCCTGCGATGGCTACACCTTC. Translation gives CASSYTRPCDGYTF.

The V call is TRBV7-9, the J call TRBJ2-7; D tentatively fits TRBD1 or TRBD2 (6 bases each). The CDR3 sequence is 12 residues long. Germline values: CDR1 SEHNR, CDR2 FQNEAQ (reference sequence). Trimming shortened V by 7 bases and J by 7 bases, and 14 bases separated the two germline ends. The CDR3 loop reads CASNRGVHEQYF. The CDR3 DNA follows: TGTGCCAGCAATAGGGGGGTCCATGAGCAGTACTTC.

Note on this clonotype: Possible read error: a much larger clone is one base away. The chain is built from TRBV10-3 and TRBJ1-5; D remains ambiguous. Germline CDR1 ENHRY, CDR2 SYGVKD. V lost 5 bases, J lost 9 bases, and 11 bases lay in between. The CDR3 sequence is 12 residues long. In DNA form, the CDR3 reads TGTGCCATCAGTTGGGGTACCGGGCCCCAGCATTTT. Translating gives CAISWGTGPQHF.

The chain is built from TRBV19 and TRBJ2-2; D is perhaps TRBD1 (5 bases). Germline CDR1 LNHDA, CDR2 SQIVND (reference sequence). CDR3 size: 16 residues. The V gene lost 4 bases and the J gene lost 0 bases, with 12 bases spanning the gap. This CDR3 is CASSRQLSANTGELFF. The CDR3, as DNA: TGTGCCAGTAGTAGACAGCTGAGCGCGAACACCGGGGAGCTGTTTTTT. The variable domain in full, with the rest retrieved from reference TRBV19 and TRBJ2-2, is DGGITQSPKYLFRKEGQNVTLSCEQNLNHDAMYWYRQDPGQGLRLIYYSQIVNDFQKGDIAEGYSVSREKKESFPLTVTSAQKNPTAFYLCASSRQLSANTGELFFGEGSRLTVL.

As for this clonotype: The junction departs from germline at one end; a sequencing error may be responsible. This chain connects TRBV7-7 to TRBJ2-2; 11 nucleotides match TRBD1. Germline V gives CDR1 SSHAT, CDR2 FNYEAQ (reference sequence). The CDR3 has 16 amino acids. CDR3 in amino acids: CASSTGQGALTGELFF. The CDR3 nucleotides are TGTGCTAGCAGCACCGGACAGGGGGCCCTCACCGGGGAGCTGTTTTTT.

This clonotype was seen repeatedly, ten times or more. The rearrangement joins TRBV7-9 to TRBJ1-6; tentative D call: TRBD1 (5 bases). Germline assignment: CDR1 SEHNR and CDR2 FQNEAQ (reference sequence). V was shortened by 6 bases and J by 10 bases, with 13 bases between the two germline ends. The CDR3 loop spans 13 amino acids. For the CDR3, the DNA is TGTGCCAGCAGTAAGATGGGGGAATCACCCCTCCACTTT. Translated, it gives CASSKMGESPLHF.

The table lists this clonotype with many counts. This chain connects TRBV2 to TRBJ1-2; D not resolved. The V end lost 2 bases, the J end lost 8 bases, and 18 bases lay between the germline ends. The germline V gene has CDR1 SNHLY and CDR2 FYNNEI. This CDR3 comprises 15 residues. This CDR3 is CASSENPPRAGGYTF. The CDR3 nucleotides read TGTGCCAGCAGTGAAAATCCGCCCAGAGCGGGAGGCTACACCTTC. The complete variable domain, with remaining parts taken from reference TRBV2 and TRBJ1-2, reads EPEVTQTPSHQVTQMGQEVILRCVPISNHLYFYWYRQILGQKVEFLVSFYNNEISEKSEIFDDQFSVERPDGSNFTLKIRSTKLEDSAMYFCASSENPPRAGGYTFGSGTRLTVV.

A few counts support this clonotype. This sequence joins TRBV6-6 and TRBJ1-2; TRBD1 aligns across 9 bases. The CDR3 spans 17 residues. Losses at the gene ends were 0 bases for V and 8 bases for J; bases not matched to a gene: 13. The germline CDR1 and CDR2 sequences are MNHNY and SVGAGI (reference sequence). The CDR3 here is CASSYSSHRTGDEGYTF. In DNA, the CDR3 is TGTGCCAGCAGTTACTCGAGTCATCGGACAGGGGATGAGGGCTACACCTTC.

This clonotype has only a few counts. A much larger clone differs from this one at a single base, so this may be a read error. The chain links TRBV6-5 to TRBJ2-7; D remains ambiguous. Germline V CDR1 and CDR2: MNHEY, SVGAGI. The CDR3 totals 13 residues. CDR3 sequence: CASMVAGSCEQYF. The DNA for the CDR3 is TGTGCCAGCATGGTAGCTGGGTCCTGCGAGCAGTACTTC.

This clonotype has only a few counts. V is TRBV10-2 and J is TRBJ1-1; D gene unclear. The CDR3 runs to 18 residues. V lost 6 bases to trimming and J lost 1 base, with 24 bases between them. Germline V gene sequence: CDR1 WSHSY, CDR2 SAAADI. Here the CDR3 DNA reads TGCGCCAGCAGCCCCCACAGTTGGTACGGACGTCGGAACACTGAAGCTTTCTTT. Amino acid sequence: CASSPHSWYGRRNTEAFF.